The text below deals with one T cell receptor (beta chain). Which antigen it targets is not known. Base qualities are not at hand, and no much larger clone is one base apart. Patients with autoimmune disease history or receiving systemic immunosuppression were excluded from the trial. Peripheral blood for TCR sequencing was collected from all dose cohorts at baseline, on cycle 4 day 1, and on cycle 7 day 1. The samples were drawn from a first-in-human, open-label, multicenter phase I dose-escalation trial of ivuxolimab. Adults with locally advanced or metastatic melanoma, renal cell carcinoma, hepatocellular carcinoma or head and neck squamous cell carcinoma were enrolled in the trial. Before TCR sequencing, CD4+ and CD8+ T cells were separately sorted from peripheral blood. These data are taken from a study of OX40 agonist ivuxolimab in advanced cancers. About the investigation overall: Ivuxolimab, which targeted the costimulatory receptor OX40 (CD134), was an agonistic, fully human IgG2 monoclonal antibody. Intravenous ivuxolimab was administered to patients every 2 weeks at six dose levels: 0.01, 0.1, 0.3, 1.5, 3 and 10 mg/kg. Among the 52 dose-escalation patients, some 20 had hepatocellular carcinoma, 15 or so melanoma, 9 renal cell carcinoma and 9 head and neck cancer. In the dose-escalation cohort, roughly four fifths of patients were male, and the mean age was approximately 60 years, with a range of 23 to 79. Prior anti-PD-1, anti-PD-L1 or anti-CTLA-4 therapy was permitted, and checkpoint inhibitors had been received by about two fifths of dose-escalation patients. Partial responses were achieved by three dose-escalation patients, of whom one had hepatocellular carcinoma and two had cutaneous melanoma. Peripheral TCRbeta sequencing was intended to test whether TCR sequence diversity was altered and clonal T-cell expansion was caused by ivuxolimab. The paper reports the monotherapy dose-escalation portion (N of about 56 patients) of the phase I ivuxolimab trial.

Genomic DNA was extracted from sorted cells for sequencing of the TCRbeta CDR3 region. The immunoSEQ Assay was used to sequence the TCRbeta CDR3 regions. The clones in this table, taken by TCRdb from immuneACCESS, are in-frame only. Not every clone is retained; where verified, under half of the shortfall comes from an unresolved V gene, and the cause of the rest is unknown. The sample contains about 70,000 clones, 85% to 90% of them found a single time. The biggest ten clones account for around 2.8% of the sample. What the research found in general, with its limitations: Low levels of normalized T-cell clonal expansion were also seen in some patients who did not respond. At doses from 0.1 to 3.0 mg/kg, clonal expansion was seen in both CD4+ and CD8+ blood T cells between baseline and week 6. After ivuxolimab, more expanded clones were found on average in CD8+ T cells than in CD4+ T cells. In the 0.1-3.0 mg/kg groups, partial responders were among the patients with the lowest normalized peripheral clonal expansion, particularly in CD8+ T cells. The antigen specificity of the peripheral T cells that underwent clonal expansion was not determined.

V sheds 3 bases and J sheds 4 bases, leaving 18 bases between their ends. CDR1 and CDR2, per the germline V gene, are SGHAT and FQNNGV. The CDR3, cysteine through phenylalanine, is 16 amino acids long. Of the read, only the CDR3 DNA is kept; its 48 bases are in frame from base 1. This TCR came from an adult with an advanced solid tumor such as melanoma, head and neck, liver or kidney cancer. The chain uses TRBV11-2 and TRBJ2-5, with TRBD1 perhaps the D gene, on 5 matching bases. The material was CD4+ or CD8+ T cells sorted from blood, obtained in a trial of the OX40 agonist ivuxolimab. The DNA sequence is as follows: TGTGCCAGCAGCTTCGGACCCCTTTCAAGGGGAGAGACCCAGTACTTC. The translation is CASSFGPLSRGETQYF.